This T cell receptor beta chain emerged from a study of T cells in Graves' hyperthyroidism and ophthalmopathy. Per the germline V gene, CDR1 is SQVTM and CDR2 is ANQGSEA. The ends were cut back, 7 bases at V and 4 bases at J, with 13 bases in the middle. The CDR3 is 13 amino acids. Regarding this clonotype: A much larger clone is a single base away; this may be a read error. The CDR3 carries no conserved terminal phenylalanine or tryptophan, so it likely arises from a read error.

Researchers amplified the TCR beta CDR3 regions from RNA transcripts. During a first-round RT-PCR of the TCR CDR3, the HTBI primer set was used. One entry per CDR3 protein, called by TCRdb with MiXCR from the multiplex PCR reads. The sample records about 840,000 distinct CDR3 sequences, roughly 37% being singletons. The chain couples TRBV29-1 to TRBJ2-2; possible D gene TRBD2, 6 bases. The receptor's source is a man in his late teens or twenties with Graves' hyperthyroidism. Material for sequencing was blood. CDR3 loop: CSAGVGATGELFS. The DNA of the CDR3 is TGCAGCGCGGGGGTCGGAGCCACCGGGGAGCTGTTTTCT.